The 10 T cell receptor beta chains below all came from one sample that was sequenced in a study of regulatory T cells in long-lasting Graves disease. Time point reported: newly diagnosed GD, antithyroid drugs for less than 3 months. The TCR library was made from RNA that had been extracted from PBMCs in TRIzol. Library construction for TCR beta used iRepertoire HTBI primers and Arm-PCR of CDR3 regions. A single record per CDR3 protein comes from TCRdb applying MiXCR to the multiplex PCR reads. The sample has around 330,000 distinct CDR3 sequences, about 20% seen once. The specimen was peripheral blood mononuclear cells (PBMCs), collected at new diagnosis, from a patient treated with antithyroid drugs. These receptors came from a female donor with Graves disease.

Here the CDR3 reads CASSYSGTSGAYGYTF. The CDR3 bases are TGTGCCAGCAGTTACTCGGGCACGAGCGGGGCCTATGGCTACACCTTC. The gene calls are TRBV6-5 and TRBJ1-2; D possibly corresponds to TRBD1 (5 bases). This CDR3 comprises 16 residues. Germline-derived CDR1 and CDR2 are MNHEY and SVGAGI. The ends were cut back, 0 bases at V and 4 bases at J, with 15 bases in the middle.

This clonotype has only a few counts. V usage is TRBV18 and J usage is TRBJ2-5, with TRBD2 matching 8 bases. The CDR3 runs 16 residues. The germline gives CDR1 KGHSH, CDR2 LQKENI. The V gene end was trimmed by 2 bases and the J gene end by 0 bases; junction bases not matched to a gene: 5. The CDR3 DNA reads TGTGCCAGCTCACCAGATACTAGCGGATACCAAGAGACCCAGTACTTC. As protein: CASSPDTSGYQETQYF. The full variable domain, its missing parts supplied by reference TRBV18 and TRBJ2-5, is NAGVMQNPRHLVRRRGQEARLRCSPMKGHSHVYWYRQLPEEGLKFMVYLQKENIIDESGMPKERFSAEFPKEGPSILRIQQVVRGDSAAYFCASSPDTSGYQETQYFGPGTRLLVL.

The chain joins TRBV7-9 to TRBJ2-1; D remains ambiguous. The CDR3 is made up of 16 amino acids. CDR1 and CDR2 (germline): SEHNR, FQNEAQ (reference sequence). Trimming stripped 4 bases from V and 8 bases from J, with 21 bases between. CDR3 protein: CASSYIPSSQVDEQFF. In DNA form, the CDR3 reads TGTGCCAGCAGCTATATCCCCAGCTCCCAGGTGGATGAGCAGTTCTTC.

As to this clonotype: This may be a read error: a much more frequent sequence differs by one nucleotide. The chain uses TRBV13 and TRBJ2-1, with 9 bases that match TRBD2. The CDR3 is made up of 15 amino acids. Germline CDR1 is PRHDT and CDR2 is FYEKMQ (reference sequence). V dropped 1 base and J dropped 9; count of bases not matched to a gene: 7. As DNA, the CDR3 is TGTGCCAGCAGCTTAGCGGGACTAGCCCGAAGTGAGCAGTTCTTC. Its translation: CASSLAGLARSEQFF.

This clonotype appeared a single time. The chain couples TRBV5-1 to TRBJ1-1; D is unresolved. The ends were cut back, 4 bases at V and 7 bases at J, with 11 bases in the middle. CDR1 SGHRS and CDR2 YFSETQ come from the germline V gene. The length of the CDR3 is 12 residues. In DNA form, the CDR3 reads TGCGCCAGCAGCGTGGACGGAATTGAAGCTTTCTTT. It yields the protein CASSVDGIEAFF.

Note on this clonotype: This may be a read error, as it is one base from a much larger clone. V is TRBV29-1 and J is TRBJ1-2; D unresolved. The CDR3 runs to 11 residues. The germline gives CDR1 SQVTM, CDR2 ANQGSEA. V dropped 4 bases and J dropped 8 bases, with 11 bases sitting between them. CDR3 protein: CSVGAVGGYTF. In DNA, the CDR3 is TGCAGCGTTGGGGCAGTAGGAGGCTACACCTTC.

This clonotype was seen repeatedly, ten times or more. The rearrangement links TRBV19 to TRBJ2-2; D perhaps matches TRBD2 (5 bases). V gave up 3 bases and J gave up 7 bases, with 6 bases separating them. The CDR3 has 12 amino acids. Germline CDR1 LNHDA, CDR2 SQIVND (reference sequence). CDR3 nucleotides: TGTGCCAGTAGTATCCGGGGCGGGGAGCTGTTTTTT. This encodes CASSIRGGELFF.

The V call is TRBV19, the J call TRBJ2-7; D might be TRBD1 (8 bases). In germline, CDR1 is LNHDA, CDR2 SQIVND (reference sequence). The V gene lost 7 bases and the J gene lost 2 bases, with 18 bases spanning the gap. The CDR3 is 15 residues long. CDR3 region: CASTQTGGGTYEQYF. The CDR3 nucleotides are TGTGCCAGTACCCAAACAGGGGGGGGTACCTACGAGCAGTACTTC.

The chain has TRBV3-1 and TRBJ2-3, with D unclear. Germline CDR1 reads LGHDT; CDR2 reads YNNKEL (reference sequence). V was trimmed by 4 bases and J by 4 bases, leaving 6 bases between them. The CDR3 is 12 residues long. The DNA of the CDR3 is TGTGCCAGCAGCCCTCAAGCAGATACGCAGTATTTT. Its protein is CASSPQADTQYF.

This clonotype was recorded a few times. The genes are TRBV19 and TRBJ1-4; 12 bases fit TRBD1. Germline-derived CDR1 and CDR2 are LNHDA and SQIVND (reference sequence). The length of the CDR3 is 18 residues. J was trimmed by 1 base and V by 6 bases; bases with no gene match: 9. The CDR3 loop is CASRIRDRGLLTNEKLFF. CDR3 nucleotide sequence: TGTGCCAGTAGGATCCGGGACAGGGGGCTCCTAACTAATGAAAAACTGTTTTTT.